These 30 T cell receptor beta chains originate from one sample sequenced in a study of response to subunit inactivated influenza vaccine. MiXCR was run by TCRdb on the RT-PCR reads, yielding one entry per CDR3 protein. This table has more than 400,000 distinct CDR3 sequences, roughly 9.7% appearing once. The material sequenced was PBMCs from blood, taken about 6 weeks after vaccination. The source is a man aged 50 to 59 who received an inactivated influenza vaccine.

The chain is built from TRBV18 and TRBJ1-2; maybe TRBD1 (6 bases). The germline gives CDR1 KGHSH, CDR2 LQKENI. Trimming removed 2 bases from V and 4 bases from J, with 14 bases in between. The CDR3 runs to 15 residues. The CDR3 here is CASSPIRTAFYGYTF. The CDR3, as DNA: TGTGCCAGCTCACCAATACGGACAGCTTTCTATGGCTACACCTTC.

The rearrangement uses TRBV5-1 and TRBJ2-1; D gene ambiguous. Germline V CDR1 and CDR2: SGHRS, YFSETQ. Deletions cut 2 bases from V and 7 bases from J, with 13 bases between. CDR3 size: 14 residues. CDR3 sequence (DNA): TGCGCCAGCAGCTTTTTAGTTGCCGAGAATGAGCAGTTCTTC. The encoded protein is CASSFLVAENEQFF. The variable domain in full, completed from reference TRBV5-1 and TRBJ2-1, reads KAGVTQTPRYLIKTRGQQVTLSCSPISGHRSVSWYQQTPGQGLQFLFEYFSETQRNKGNFPGRFSGRQFSNSRSEMNVSTLELGDSALYLCASSFLVAENEQFFGPGTRLTVL.

This clonotype showed up just a few times. The chain carries TRBV5-1 and TRBJ2-7; D not resolved. The CDR3 runs 12 residues. Looked up from germline, CDR1 is SGHRS and CDR2 is YFSETQ. V lost 3 bases to trimming and J lost 6 bases, with 10 bases between them. CDR3 DNA: TGCGCCAGCAGCTCCCACTCGTCCGAGCAGTACTTC. Protein sequence: CASSSHSSEQYF.

J is TRBJ1-6 and V is TRBV9, with D perhaps TRBD1 (6 bases). V dropped 0 bases and J dropped 7 bases, with 17 bases sitting between them. Germline V gene lookup returns CDR1 SGDLS and CDR2 YYNGEE. The CDR3 runs to 17 residues. The CDR3 loop is CASSVGIGGMRNSPLHF. The CDR3 DNA sequence: TGTGCCAGCAGCGTAGGGATAGGGGGTATGAGGAATTCACCCCTCCACTTT.

This clonotype was found a few times. The CDR3 spells CASSLGGGAMSTDTQYF. The CDR3 DNA is TGTGCCAGCAGCCTCGGGGGAGGGGCGATGAGCACAGATACGCAGTATTTT. The rearrangement uses TRBV7-2 and TRBJ2-3; TRBD2 matches 7 bases. Trimming cost V 5 bases and J 0 bases; bases outside gene matches: 11. The CDR3 totals 17 residues. Germline V gives CDR1 SGHTA, CDR2 FQGNSA.

The sample holds many counts of this clonotype. The CDR3 reads CSASVRVGTDTQYF. The CDR3 region has the DNA TGCAGTGCTAGTGTTAGGGTAGGCACAGATACGCAGTATTTT. This rearrangement joins TRBV20-1 to TRBJ2-3; D uncertain. The CDR3 sequence is 14 residues long. V was pared by 3 bases and J by 1 base, with 11 bases between. Per germline, CDR1 DFQATT and CDR2 SNEGSKA (reference sequence).

In its sample, this clonotype was seen many times. The V and J genes are TRBV7-2 and TRBJ2-3; 9 bases map to TRBD2. V trimming: 1 base; J trimming: 6 bases; junction bases outside the gene matches: 8. CDR1 and CDR2 (germline): SGHTA, FQGNSA. This CDR3 contains 16 residues. Written as DNA, the CDR3 is TGTGCCAGCAGCTTAGGAGGGTCTAGCGGGGCGGATACGCAGTATTTT. Its translation is CASSLGGSSGADTQYF.

The chain recombines TRBV7-2 with TRBJ2-3; weak D call: TRBD2 (5 bases). The CDR3 extends over 14 amino acids. Trimming left V 2 bases short and J 4 bases short, with 10 bases between. CDR1 and CDR2 from the germline V gene are SGHTA and FQGNSA. The CDR3 is CASSLSRGSDTQYF. The CDR3 coding sequence is TGTGCCAGCAGCTTATCTCGGGGTTCAGATACGCAGTATTTT.

The sample holds many counts of this clonotype. The V and J genes are TRBV12-3 or TRBV12-4 and TRBJ2-2; D remains unclear. The V end lost 3 bases, the J end lost 2 bases, and 10 bases lay between the germline ends. This CDR3 has 15 amino acids. The DNA for the CDR3 is TGTGCCAGCAGTTTGAGGCAGGCAAACACCGGGGAGCTGTTTTTT. This sequence encodes CASSLRQANTGELFF.

The V call is TRBV20-1, the J call TRBJ2-5; 9 bases are a match to TRBD1. The CDR3 is made up of 14 amino acids. V lost 3 bases to trimming and J lost 5 bases; unmatched junction nucleotides: 7. Germline CDR1 DFQATT, CDR2 SNEGSKA (reference sequence). CDR3 coding DNA: TGCAGTGCTAGCAAGGGACAGGGTCGGGAGACCCAGTACTTC. This sequence encodes CSASKGQGRETQYF.

This clonotype was counted only a few times. The chain has TRBV5-6 and TRBJ2-7, with TRBD1 matching over 7 bases. CDR3 length: 15 amino acids. In germline, CDR1 is SGHDT, CDR2 YYEEEE. After removal of 3 bases from V and 0 bases from J, the junction contained 6 bases not matched to a gene. The CDR3 here is CASSYGTASSYEQYF. The DNA for the CDR3 is TGTGCCAGCAGCTACGGGACAGCGAGCTCCTACGAGCAGTACTTC.

The V and J genes are TRBV5-5 and TRBJ1-2, with unresolved D. This CDR3 has 15 residues. Germline CDR1 reads SGHKS; CDR2 reads YYEKEE (reference sequence). V was clipped by 2 bases and J by 4 bases, with 15 bases between them. The CDR3 spells CASSLFYESSYGYTF. CDR3 in DNA: TGTGCCAGCAGCTTATTTTATGAGAGCAGCTATGGCTACACCTTC.

This clonotype was observed many times. V and J are TRBV29-1 and TRBJ2-3; 11 bases are shared with TRBD2. The V gene's germline CDR1 is SQVTM and CDR2 ANQGSEA. V lost 3 bases, J lost 4 bases, and 15 bases stayed unmatched. The CDR3 consists of 18 residues. The CDR3 protein is CSVDSRLAGGRGSDTQYF. The CDR3 region has the DNA TGCAGCGTTGATAGCCGTCTAGCGGGAGGCCGGGGATCAGATACGCAGTATTTT.

J is TRBJ2-5 and V is TRBV7-9; 7 bases match TRBD1. The germline V gene has CDR1 SEHNR and CDR2 FQNEAQ (reference sequence). The V and J ends lost 5 bases and 5 bases, in that order; junction bases with no gene match: 8. The CDR3 is 14 amino acids. The CDR3 coding sequence is TGTGCCAGCAGCCAAACAGGGGAGTGGGAGACCCAGTACTTC. Amino acids: CASSQTGEWETQYF.

The V call is TRBV20-1, the J call TRBJ1-6; D may be TRBD1 (6 bases). Germline V gene sequence: CDR1 DFQATT, CDR2 SNEGSKA (reference sequence). CDR3 length equals 14 residues. V lost 2 bases to trimming and J lost 6 bases, with 11 bases between them. The CDR3 loop is CSARTGRGNSPLHF. The CDR3 DNA is TGCAGTGCTAGAACTGGCAGGGGTAATTCACCCCTCCACTTT.

This rearrangement joins TRBV2 to TRBJ2-2; 8 bases are a match to TRBD2. Losses at the gene ends were 7 bases for V and 6 bases for J; bases not matched to a gene: 7. CDR3 size: 14 residues. Germline V lookup: CDR1 SNHLY, CDR2 FYNNEI. The CDR3 region has the DNA TGTGCCAGCAATCCAGCGGGAGAGCCCGGGGAGCTGTTTTTT. This encodes CASNPAGEPGELFF.

This clonotype was seen many times. The V call is TRBV5-1, the J call TRBJ2-3, with D perhaps TRBD2 (5 bases). Germline CDR1 reads SGHRS; CDR2 reads YFSETQ. The CDR3 length is 14 residues. Between the trimmed V and J ends, which lost 3 bases and 10 bases, there was a span of 18 bases. The CDR3: CASSSFEASTAQYF. CDR3 in DNA: TGCGCCAGCAGCTCGTTTGAGGCTAGCACCGCGCAGTATTTT.

This clonotype was observed a handful of times. V usage is TRBV6-5 and J usage is TRBJ2-3, with TRBD2 matching over 11 bases. The CDR3 covers 15 residues. Germline V gives CDR1 MNHEY, CDR2 SVGAGI. The V and J ends lost 4 bases and 5 bases, in that order; junction bases with no gene match: 5. In nucleotides, the CDR3 is TGTGCCAGCAGTTTACTAGCGGGGGCGATAGATACGCAGTATTTT. This sequence encodes CASSLLAGAIDTQYF.

There are many counts of this clonotype. The chain joins TRBV24-1 to TRBJ2-4; D gene uncertain. The CDR3 is 11 residues long. The germline V gene encodes CDR1 KGHDR and CDR2 SFDVKD. V dropped 9 bases and J dropped 3 bases, with 5 bases sitting between them. The DNA for the CDR3 is TGTGCCACCGGCTTCAAAAACATTCAGTACTTC. Translation gives CATGFKNIQYF.

This clonotype has a handful of counts. J is TRBJ2-2 and V is TRBV20-1; D not certain. V dropped 6 bases and J dropped 2 bases, with 13 bases sitting between them. From germline, CDR1 is DFQATT and CDR2 SNEGSKA (reference sequence). The CDR3 has 14 amino acids. CDR3 protein: CSAARELNTGELFF. CDR3 in DNA: TGCAGTGCGGCTAGGGAACTCAACACCGGGGAGCTGTTTTTT.

This clonotype appeared many times. The chain recombines TRBV3-1 with TRBJ2-7, with D possibly TRBD1 on 6 matching bases. The germline V and J ends were trimmed by 3 bases and 5 bases, with 8 bases remaining between them. CDR1 is LGHDT, CDR2 YNNKEL, per germline (reference sequence). This CDR3 has 12 amino acids. The CDR3 here is CASSQGADEQYF. The DNA for the CDR3 is TGTGCCAGCAGCCAGGGGGCGGACGAGCAGTACTTC.

This clonotype was recorded a few times. The gene calls are TRBV18 and TRBJ2-1, with TRBD2 matching over 9 bases. This CDR3 has 15 residues. The V segment lost 3 bases and the J segment 4 bases; nucleotides outside the gene matches: 4. The germline V gene encodes CDR1 KGHSH and CDR2 LQKENI. Written as DNA, the CDR3 is TGTGCCAGCTCACCTAGCGGGAGACGTTACAATGAGCAGTTCTTC. Encoded protein: CASSPSGRRYNEQFF.

The chain uses TRBV4-3 and TRBJ2-1; D gene uncertain. The CDR3 covers 15 residues. Trimming left V 0 bases short and J 5 bases short, with 11 bases between. Germline values: CDR1 LGHNA, CDR2 YSLEER. CDR3 DNA: TGCGCCAGCAGCCAAGATCGGGCCCGACACAATGAGCAGTTCTTC. Its translation is CASSQDRARHNEQFF.

The rearrangement joins TRBV7-6 to TRBJ1-6, with 7 bases that match TRBD1. The CDR3 contains 17 residues. The V gene's germline CDR1 is SGHVS and CDR2 FNYEAQ. V lost 1 base to trimming and J lost 8 bases; unmatched junction nucleotides: 11. This CDR3 is CASSLVPEGASYSPLHF. The CDR3, as DNA: TGTGCCAGCAGCTTAGTGCCTGAGGGGGCGAGTTATTCACCCCTCCACTTT.

This clonotype was recorded many times. The gene calls are TRBV5-6 and TRBJ1-3; D not resolved. The CDR3 sequence is 13 residues long. CDR1 SGHDT and CDR2 YYEEEE come from the germline V gene. The ends were cut back, 5 bases at V and 0 bases at J, with 6 bases in the middle. The CDR3 nucleotides read TGTGCCAGCAGGGAACGCTCTGGAAACACCATATATTTT. It yields the protein CASRERSGNTIYF. The full variable domain, in which reference TRBV5-6 and TRBJ1-3 provide the parts outside the CDR3, is DAGVTQSPTHLIKTRGQQVTLRCSPKSGHDTVSWYQQALGQGPQFIFQYYEEEERQRGNFPDRFSGHQFPNYSSELNVNALLLGDSALYLCASRERSGNTIYFGEGSWLTVV.

This sequence joins TRBV11-2 and TRBJ2-3; 9 nucleotides match TRBD2. After removal of 1 base from V and 4 bases from J, the junction contained 12 bases not matched to a gene. This CDR3 is built from 18 residues. CDR1 and CDR2 from the germline V gene are SGHAT and FQNNGV. The CDR3 nucleotides are TGTGCCAGCAGCTTAGTGTTCAGTAGCGGGGGACGCGCAGATACGCAGTATTTT. Its translation: CASSLVFSSGGRADTQYF.

This clonotype appeared many times. V and J are TRBV28 and TRBJ2-1; TRBD2 might be the D (5 bases). V lost 4 bases, J lost 7 bases, and 14 bases lay in between. Per the germline V gene, CDR1 is MDHEN and CDR2 is SYDVKM. CDR3 size: 14 residues. The CDR3: CASSYGGSLNEQFF. In nucleotides, the CDR3 is TGTGCCAGCAGTTACGGCGGGTCGTTGAATGAGCAGTTCTTC.

The genes are TRBV20-1 and TRBJ1-1, with D perhaps TRBD1 (6 bases). This CDR3 contains 14 residues. CDR1 is DFQATT and CDR2 is SNEGSKA in the germline V gene (reference sequence). V shed 0 bases and J shed 5 bases, with 13 bases lying between them. CDR3 sequence (DNA): TGCAGTGCTAGAGAGTTACAGGGAGGAACTGAAGCTTTCTTT. This gives the protein CSARELQGGTEAFF.

This clonotype was detected ten times or more. This CDR3 is CASSQHTGELFF. In nucleotides, the CDR3 is TGTGCCAGCAGCCAACACACCGGGGAGCTGTTTTTT. The V call is TRBV14, the J call TRBJ2-2; D remains ambiguous. CDR3 size: 12 residues. The V end was cut by 2 bases, the J end by 3 bases, with 1 base between. Germline V gives CDR1 SGHDN, CDR2 FVKESK. Supplemented by reference TRBV14 and TRBJ2-2, the full variable domain reads EAGVTQFPSHSVIEKGQTVTLRCDPISGHDNLYWYRRVMGKEIKFLLHFVKESKQDESGMPNNRFLAERTGGTYSTLKVQPAELEDSGVYFCASSQHTGELFFGEGSRLTVL.

This sequence joins TRBV12-3 or TRBV12-4 and TRBJ1-3, with 7 bases fitting TRBD1. V shed 5 bases and J 3 bases; nucleotides not matched to a gene: 1. The CDR3 has 13 amino acids. CDR3 sequence: CASSHRGGNTIYF. The CDR3 DNA follows: TGTGCCAGCAGTCACAGGGGTGGAAACACCATATATTTT.